The sequence of this TCR beta chain was determined in a study of T cell changes during pregnancy in multiple sclerosis. Germline-derived CDR1 and CDR2 are KGHSH and LQKENI. Losses at the gene ends were 0 bases for V and 2 bases for J; bases not matched to a gene: 2. The CDR3 has 15 amino acids. This clone was counted once. The assay was immunoSEQ multiplex PCR, and TCRdb's table has in-frame clones only and misses some. Counted here are 45,000 to 55,000 clones, around 92% occurring once; the ten biggest clones make up around 1%. This TCR came from a female donor with multiple sclerosis, enrolled in a pregnancy study. This sample comprised peripheral blood, obtained after pregnancy. The gene calls are TRBV18 and TRBJ1-2; 8 bases fit TRBD1. Here the CDR3 DNA reads TGTGCCAGCTCACCACCTAGGACAGGGAACTATGGCTACACCTTC. Translating it yields CASSPPRTGNYGYTF.